The 3 T cell receptor beta chains listed next were all sequenced from one sample in a study of T-cell memory formation after mild COVID-19. MiXCR, applied by TCRdb to the 5' RACE reads, yields one record per CDR3 protein. The sample carries a few hundred thousand distinct CDR3 sequences, around 21% recorded once. The sample consisted of PBMCs or a T cell subset sorted from them (not recorded which). Every receptor here comes from an adult woman who had mild COVID-19 (a few samples of this study predate the infection). Cell type and time point are not known.

V gene TRBV7-9 combines with J gene TRBJ2-7; 9 bases line up with TRBD2. Losses at the gene ends were 2 bases for V and 0 bases for J; bases not matched to a gene: 2. The CDR3 totals 15 residues. The germline CDR1 and CDR2 sequences are SEHNR and FQNEAQ (reference sequence). The CDR3 protein is CASSLRSGSSYEQYF. The CDR3 region has the DNA TGTGCCAGCAGCTTACGTAGCGGGAGCTCCTACGAGCAGTACTTC.

This clonotype has just a few counts. This chain joins TRBV18 and TRBJ2-5; D not resolved. Germline V gene sequence: CDR1 KGHSH, CDR2 LQKENI. Trimming took 3 bases from V and 3 from J, leaving 11 bases between them. This CDR3 contains 14 residues. The CDR3 DNA reads TGTGCCAGCTCACCCTCTTGGCAGAAAGAGACCCAGTACTTC. Its translation is CASSPSWQKETQYF.

The chain joins TRBV7-2 to TRBJ2-1, with 10 bases that match TRBD2. V gave up 7 bases and J gave up 10 bases; unmatched junction bases: 13. Germline assignment: CDR1 SGHTA and CDR2 FQGNSA. This CDR3 is 15 amino acids long. The CDR3, as DNA: TGTGCCAGCAACCTGGGACTAGCGCCTATGGGAGAGCAGTTCTTC. Translation: CASNLGLAPMGEQFF. Using reference TRBV7-2 and TRBJ2-1 for the parts outside the CDR3, the full variable domain is GAGVSQSPSNKVTEKGKDVELRCDPISGHTALYWYRQSLGQGLEFLIYFQGNSAPDKSGLPSDRFSAERTGGSVSTLTIQRTQQEDSAVYLCASNLGLAPMGEQFFGPGTRLTVL.